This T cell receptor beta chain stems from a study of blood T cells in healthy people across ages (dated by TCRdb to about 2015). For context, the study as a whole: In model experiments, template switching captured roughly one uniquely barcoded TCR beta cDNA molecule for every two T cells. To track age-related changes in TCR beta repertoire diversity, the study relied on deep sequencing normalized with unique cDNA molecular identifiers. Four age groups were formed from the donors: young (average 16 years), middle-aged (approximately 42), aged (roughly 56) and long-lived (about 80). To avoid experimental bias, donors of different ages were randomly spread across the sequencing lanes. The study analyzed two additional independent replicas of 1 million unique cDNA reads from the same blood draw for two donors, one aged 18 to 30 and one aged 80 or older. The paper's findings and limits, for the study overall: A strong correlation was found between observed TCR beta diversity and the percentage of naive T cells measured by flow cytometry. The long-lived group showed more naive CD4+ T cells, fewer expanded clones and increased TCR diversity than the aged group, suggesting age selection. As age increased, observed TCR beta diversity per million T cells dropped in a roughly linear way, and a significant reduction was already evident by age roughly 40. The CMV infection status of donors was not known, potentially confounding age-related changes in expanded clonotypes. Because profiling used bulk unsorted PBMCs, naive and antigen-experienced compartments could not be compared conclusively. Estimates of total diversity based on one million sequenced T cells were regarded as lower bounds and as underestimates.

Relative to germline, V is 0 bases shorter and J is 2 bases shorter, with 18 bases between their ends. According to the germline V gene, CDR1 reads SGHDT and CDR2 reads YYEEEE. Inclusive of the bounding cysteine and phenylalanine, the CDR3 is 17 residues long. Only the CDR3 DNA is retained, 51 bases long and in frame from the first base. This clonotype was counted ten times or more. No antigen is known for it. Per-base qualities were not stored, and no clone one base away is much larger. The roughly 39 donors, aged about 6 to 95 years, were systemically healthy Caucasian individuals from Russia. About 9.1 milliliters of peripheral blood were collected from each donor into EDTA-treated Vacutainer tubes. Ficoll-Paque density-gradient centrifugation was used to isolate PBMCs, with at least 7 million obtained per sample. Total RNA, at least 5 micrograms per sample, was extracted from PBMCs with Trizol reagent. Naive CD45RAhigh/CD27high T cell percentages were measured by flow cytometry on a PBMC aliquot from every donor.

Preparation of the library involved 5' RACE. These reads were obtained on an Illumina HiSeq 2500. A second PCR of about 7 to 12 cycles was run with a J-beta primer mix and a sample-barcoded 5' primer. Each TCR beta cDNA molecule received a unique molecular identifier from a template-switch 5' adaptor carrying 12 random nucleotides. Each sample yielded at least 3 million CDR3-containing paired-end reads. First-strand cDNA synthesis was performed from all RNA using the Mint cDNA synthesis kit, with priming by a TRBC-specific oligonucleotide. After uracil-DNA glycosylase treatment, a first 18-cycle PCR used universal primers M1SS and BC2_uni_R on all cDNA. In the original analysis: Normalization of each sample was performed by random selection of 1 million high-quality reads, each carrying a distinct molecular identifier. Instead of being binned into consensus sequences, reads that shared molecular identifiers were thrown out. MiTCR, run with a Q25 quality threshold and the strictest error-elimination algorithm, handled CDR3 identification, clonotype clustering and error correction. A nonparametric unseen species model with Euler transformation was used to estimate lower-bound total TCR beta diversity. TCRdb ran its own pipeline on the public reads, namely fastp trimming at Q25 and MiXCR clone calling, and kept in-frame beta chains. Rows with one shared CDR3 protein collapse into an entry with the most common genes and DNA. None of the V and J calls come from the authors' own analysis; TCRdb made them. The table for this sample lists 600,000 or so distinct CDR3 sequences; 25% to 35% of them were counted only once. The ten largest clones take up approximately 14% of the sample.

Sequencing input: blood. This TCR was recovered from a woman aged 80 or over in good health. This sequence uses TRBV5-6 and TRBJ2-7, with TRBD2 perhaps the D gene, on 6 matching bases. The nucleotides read TGTGCCAGCAGCTTGGGTCGGCGCCTAGGAGGGACCTACGAGCAGTACTTC. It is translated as CASSLGRRLGGTYEQYF.